Listed below are T cell receptor beta chains from one sample, sequenced in a study of shared clonotypes between healthy human individuals. Measured with immunoSEQ multiplex PCR; TCRdb has only the in-frame clones, and not every one. The repertoire holds under 850,000 clones, over 60% seen once, with less than 2% in the top ten. Sequenced material: memory CD4+ T cells sorted from blood. All receptors derive from a woman aged 25-40 years in good health. Each CDR3 is given with its conserved first and last residue. The D gene is left open where the match is weak. Not every row has a clone size; where given, it reads once, few, many or a size class.

clone size	V gene	D gene	J gene	CDR3 DNA	CDR3 protein
.	TRBV2	.	TRBJ1-1	TGTGCCAGCAGTGAAGCGCTGTTCGGAGGGGGGGCAGGGAACACTGAAGCTTTCTTT	CASSEALFGGGAGNTEAFF
.	TRBV18	.	TRBJ2-5	TGTGCCAGCTCACCACGAGAACCTAAAGAGACCCAGTACTTC	CASSPREPKETQYF
.	TRBV18	TRBD1	TRBJ2-7	TGTGCCAGCTCGCACGACAGGGGGCAAACCTACGAGCAGTACTTC	CASSHDRGQTYEQYF
.	TRBV11-2	.	TRBJ1-4	TGTGCCAGCAGTACAGGGAAGACACTGTTTTTT	CASSTGKTLFF
.	TRBV10-2	TRBD1	TRBJ1-5	TGCGCCAGCAGTTCGGACAGGTTACAGCCCCAGCATTTT	CASSSDRLQPQHF
.	TRBV29-1	.	TRBJ1-5	TGCAGCGTTGTGGAGGGGGTTAGCAATCAGCCCCAGCATTTT	CSVVEGVSNQPQHF
.	TRBV19	TRBD2	TRBJ2-3	TGTGCCAGTACCGTGGGACTAGCGGGAGCGGATACGCAGTATTTT	CASTVGLAGADTQYF
.	TRBV11-2	.	TRBJ2-5	TGTGCCAGCAGCTTAGTTGCCCGGGGTGAAGGAGAGACCCAGTACTTC	CASSLVARGEGETQYF
few	TRBV11-1	.	TRBJ2-7	TGTGCCAGCAGCTTCATGCAGGGATCCTACGAGCAGTACTTC	CASSFMQGSYEQYF
.	TRBV4-2	TRBD2	TRBJ2-3	TGTGCCAGCAGCCAAGGACTAGCGGGAGTTTCAGATACGCAGTATTTT	CASSQGLAGVSDTQYF
.	TRBV9	.	TRBJ2-5	TGTGCCAGCGGGAAGATGGGATACGTCCAAGAGACCCAGTACTTC	CASGKMGYVQETQYF
.	TRBV5-1	TRBD2	TRBJ2-1	TGCGCCAGCAGCCTCGGGACTACGTTTGACAATGAGCAGTTCTTC	CASSLGTTFDNEQFF
.	TRBV5-4	TRBD2	TRBJ2-3	TGTGCCAGCGCCAAGAGAGTAGGCGGGAGGGCAGATACGCAGTATTTT	CASAKRVGGRADTQYF
few	TRBV20-1	.	TRBJ1-4	TGCAGTGCTGCGCGGGGGGAAAAACTGTTTTTT	CSAARGEKLFF
.	TRBV15	.	TRBJ1-2	TGTGCCACCAGCCGTCTGGACATGGCTGGCTACACCTTC	CATSRLDMAGYTF
.	TRBV19	TRBD1	TRBJ1-4	TGTGCCAGTAGTGCGACAGGGTTTGGTAATGAAAAACTGTTTTTT	CASSATGFGNEKLFF
.	TRBV7-2	.	TRBJ1-5	TGTGCCAGCAGCCTCCTCACCGTTAACCTATATAGCAATCAGCCCCAGCATTTT	CASSLLTVNLYSNQPQHF
.	TRBV5-1	.	TRBJ2-1	TGCGCCAGCAGACCGGACCACAATGAGCAGTTCTTC	CASRPDHNEQFF
.	TRBV5-4	.	TRBJ1-4	TGTGCCAGCAGCTTGGTCGGAGAGAGTCAGGAAAAACTGTTTTTT	CASSLVGESQEKLFF
few	TRBV27	.	TRBJ1-1	TGTGCCAGCAGTTTGGGACCCAGGCGAACCAACATGAACACTGAAGCTTTCTTT	CASSLGPRRTNMNTEAFF
.	TRBV2	TRBD1	TRBJ2-2	TGTGCCAGCAGTGGACAGGGAATCGGGGAGCTGTTTTTT	CASSGQGIGELFF
few	TRBV28	TRBD1	TRBJ2-4	TGTGCCAGCAGGGGGACAGGGGGCGGACTAGCCAAAAACATTCAGTACTTC	CASRGTGGGLAKNIQYF
.	TRBV11-3	.	TRBJ2-1	TGTGCCAGCAGCTTAAGGTGGGCCCCGGGCAATGAGCAGTTCTTC	CASSLRWAPGNEQFF
once	TRBV2	.	TRBJ1-3	TGTGCCAGCAGTGAATGGGACCGGACCTCTTCTGGAAACACCATATATTTT	CASSEWDRTSSGNTIYF
.	TRBV5-5	.	TRBJ2-6	TGTGCCAGCAGCTTGGTAAAGTCTGGGGCCAACGTCCTGACTTTC	CASSLVKSGANVLTF
few	TRBV4-1	TRBD1	TRBJ1-5	TGCGCCAGCAGCCAAGGGATCTCCGGGACAGGGCTTCAGCCCCAGCATTTT	CASSQGISGTGLQPQHF
.	TRBV5-1	.	TRBJ1-4	TGCGCCAGCAGCTATTTCACAGCCAGAGCAACTAATGAAAAACTGTTTTTT	CASSYFTARATNEKLFF
.	TRBV10-1	.	TRBJ2-7	TGCGCCAGCAGTGAGTCGAAGCGGAGGAACTACGAGCAGTACTTC	CASSESKRRNYEQYF
few	TRBV6-5	TRBD2	TRBJ2-1	TGTGCCAGCAGAGCAGCGGGAATCCCCAACAATGAGCAGTTCTTC	CASRAAGIPNNEQFF
few	TRBV5-4	TRBD1	TRBJ1-2	TGTGCCAGCAGCCCCGCCGGGACAGGGGGCGCCGAGGGCTACACCTTC	CASSPAGTGGAEGYTF
.	TRBV25-1	.	TRBJ2-5	TGTGCCAGCAGTGAGCCAGGGGGAGGAGAGACCCAGTACTTC	CASSEPGGGETQYF
many	TRBV10-2	TRBD2	TRBJ2-1	TGCGCCACCGGAGCTAGCGGTTACAATGAGCAGTTCTTC	CATGASGYNEQFF
.	TRBV5-1	.	TRBJ1-1	TGCGCCAGCAGCACCAAATTTGCAGGGCCTCGCACTGAAGCTTTCTTT	CASSTKFAGPRTEAFF
.	TRBV7-2	TRBD2	TRBJ2-2	TGTGCCAGCAGTTCCGGTGTAGCGGGAGTTAGCGGGGAGCTGTTTTTT	CASSSGVAGVSGELFF
.	TRBV6-4	TRBD2	TRBJ2-7	TGTGCCAGCAGTGGAGAGGCTAGCGGATCCTACGAGCAGTACTTC	CASSGEASGSYEQYF
.	TRBV10-1	.	TRBJ2-1	TGCGCCAGCAGTGCTCGAAGCTCCTACAATGAGCAGTTCTTC	CASSARSSYNEQFF
.	TRBV18	TRBD2	TRBJ2-1	TGTGCCAGCTCACTAGGGACTAGCGGGAGGTCTGTCAATGAGCAGTTCTTC	CASSLGTSGRSVNEQFF
.	TRBV11-2	TRBD2	TRBJ2-3	TGTGCCAGCAGCATTAGCGGGAGGGCCTTAGATACGCAGTATTTT	CASSISGRALDTQYF
.	TRBV2	.	TRBJ1-1	TGTGCCAGCAACATTTTGGTGCTGAATACTGAAGCTTTCTTT	CASNILVLNTEAFF
.	TRBV7-9	.	TRBJ1-3	TGTGCCAGCAGCTTATCGGTAAACACCATATATTTT	CASSLSVNTIYF
.	TRBV19	.	TRBJ2-1	TGTGCCAGTAGTATACAGTCCCAAGGGAGGATCAATGAGCAGTTCTTC	CASSIQSQGRINEQFF
.	TRBV28	.	TRBJ2-5	TGTGCCAGCAGTCCCCCCCCCAGGAAGACCCAGTACTTC	CASSPPPRKTQYF
.	TRBV27	TRBD1	TRBJ1-1	TGTGCCAGCAGGAAGACAGGGGGCGCGGGAACTGAAGCTTTCTTT	CASRKTGGAGTEAFF
.	TRBV5-1	.	TRBJ1-1	TGCGCCAGCAGCTTGGGTACAGAGAACACTGAAGCTTTCTTT	CASSLGTENTEAFF
.	TRBV10-3	.	TRBJ1-1	TGTGCCATCAGGAATGCCTTGGACAGCCCACACGAAGCTTTCTTT	CAIRNALDSPHEAFF
once	TRBV19	.	TRBJ1-4	TGTGCCAGTCACGGACGGAAAGAAGGAGAAAAACTGTTTTTT	CASHGRKEGEKLFF
.	TRBV6-1	TRBD1	TRBJ2-1	TGTGCCAGCAGGACAGGGGGCGATACCAATGAGCAGTTCTTC	CASRTGGDTNEQFF
.	TRBV7-2	TRBD1	TRBJ2-7	TGTGCCAGCAGCTTAGTAGGACAGGGGACCTACGAGCAGTACTTC	CASSLVGQGTYEQYF
.	TRBV19	.	TRBJ2-5	TGTGCCAGTAGTATGGAAGGAGGGACGGAGACCCAGTACTTC	CASSMEGGTETQYF
.	TRBV6-5	TRBD2	TRBJ2-7	TGTGCCAGCAGGTATAGCGGGAGGGCTCACTACGAGCAGTACTTC	CASRYSGRAHYEQYF
.	TRBV10-3	.	TRBJ2-3	TGTGCCATCAGTAGGGACAGCACAGATACGCAGTATTTT	CAISRDSTDTQYF
.	TRBV2	.	TRBJ2-7	TGTGCCAGCACGGGGGAGCTACCCTACGAGCAGTACTTC	CASTGELPYEQYF
.	TRBV27	TRBD1	TRBJ1-1	TGTGCCAGCAGTTTTCAGGCCAGGGGGGACACTGAAGCTTTCTTT	CASSFQARGDTEAFF
.	TRBV5-1	TRBD2	TRBJ2-3	TGCGCCAGCAGCTTGTGGTCTAGCGGGAGAGGTACGCAGTATTTT	CASSLWSSGRGTQYF